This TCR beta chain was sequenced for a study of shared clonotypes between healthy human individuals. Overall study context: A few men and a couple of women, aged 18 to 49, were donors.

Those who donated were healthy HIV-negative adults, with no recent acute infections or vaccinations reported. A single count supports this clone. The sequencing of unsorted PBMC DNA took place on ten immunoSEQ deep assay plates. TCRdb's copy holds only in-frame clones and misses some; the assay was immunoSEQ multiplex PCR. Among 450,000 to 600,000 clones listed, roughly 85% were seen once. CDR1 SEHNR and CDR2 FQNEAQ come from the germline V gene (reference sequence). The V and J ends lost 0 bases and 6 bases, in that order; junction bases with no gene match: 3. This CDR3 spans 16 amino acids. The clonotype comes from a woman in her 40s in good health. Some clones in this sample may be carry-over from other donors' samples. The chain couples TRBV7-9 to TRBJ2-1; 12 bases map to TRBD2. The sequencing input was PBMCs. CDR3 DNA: TGTGCCAGCAGCTTAGCAGCACTAGCGGGAGGCAATGAGCAGTTCTTC. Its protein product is CASSLAALAGGNEQFF.